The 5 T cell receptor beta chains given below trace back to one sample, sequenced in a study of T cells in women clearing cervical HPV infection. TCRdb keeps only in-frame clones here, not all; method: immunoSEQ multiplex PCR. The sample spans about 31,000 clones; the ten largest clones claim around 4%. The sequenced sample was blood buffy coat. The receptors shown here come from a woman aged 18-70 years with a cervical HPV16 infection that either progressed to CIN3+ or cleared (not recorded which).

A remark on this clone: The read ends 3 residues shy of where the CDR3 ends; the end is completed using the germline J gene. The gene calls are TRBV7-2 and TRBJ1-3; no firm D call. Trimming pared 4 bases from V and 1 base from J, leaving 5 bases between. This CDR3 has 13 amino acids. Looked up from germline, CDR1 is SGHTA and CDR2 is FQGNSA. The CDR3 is CASSSRSGNTIYF. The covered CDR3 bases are TGTGCCAGCAGCTCCCGTTCTGGAAACACC.

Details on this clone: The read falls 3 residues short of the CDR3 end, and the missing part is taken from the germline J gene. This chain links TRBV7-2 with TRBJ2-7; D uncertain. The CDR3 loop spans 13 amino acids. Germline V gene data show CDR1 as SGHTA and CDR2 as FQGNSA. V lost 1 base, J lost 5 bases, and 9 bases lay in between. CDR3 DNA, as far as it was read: TGTGCCAGCAGCTTAGGTCCTATCAACGAG. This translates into CASSLGPINE. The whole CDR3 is CASSLGPINEQYF.

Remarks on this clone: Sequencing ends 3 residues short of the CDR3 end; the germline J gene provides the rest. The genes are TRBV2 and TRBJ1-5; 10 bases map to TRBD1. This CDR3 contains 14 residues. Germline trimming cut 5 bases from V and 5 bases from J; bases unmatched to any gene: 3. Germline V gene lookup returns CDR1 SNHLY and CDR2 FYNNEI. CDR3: CASSPGQGYQPQHF. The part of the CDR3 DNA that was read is TGTGCCAGCAGTCCGGGACAGGGGTATCAGCCC.

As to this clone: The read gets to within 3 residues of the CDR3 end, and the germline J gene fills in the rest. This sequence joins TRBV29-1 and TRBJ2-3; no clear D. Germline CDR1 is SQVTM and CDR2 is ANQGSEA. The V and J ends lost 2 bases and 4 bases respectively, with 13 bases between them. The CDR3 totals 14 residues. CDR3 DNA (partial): TGCAGCGTTGAACTTCCTTCCACATCAGATACG. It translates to CSVELPSTSDT. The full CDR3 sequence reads CSVELPSTSDTQYF.

The CDR3 loop is CASSSGLGNSPLHF. The CDR3 DNA, read in part, is TGTGCCAGCAGCTCAGGGTTGGGGAATTCACCC. The V call is TRBV7-9, the J call TRBJ1-6, with a weak D call TRBD1 (5 bases). Read data end 3 residues before the CDR3 end; the end is taken from the germline J gene. Germline V gene data show CDR1 as SEHNR and CDR2 as FQNEAQ (reference sequence). The CDR3 extends over 14 amino acids. The V and J ends lost 4 bases and 7 bases respectively, with 11 bases between them.